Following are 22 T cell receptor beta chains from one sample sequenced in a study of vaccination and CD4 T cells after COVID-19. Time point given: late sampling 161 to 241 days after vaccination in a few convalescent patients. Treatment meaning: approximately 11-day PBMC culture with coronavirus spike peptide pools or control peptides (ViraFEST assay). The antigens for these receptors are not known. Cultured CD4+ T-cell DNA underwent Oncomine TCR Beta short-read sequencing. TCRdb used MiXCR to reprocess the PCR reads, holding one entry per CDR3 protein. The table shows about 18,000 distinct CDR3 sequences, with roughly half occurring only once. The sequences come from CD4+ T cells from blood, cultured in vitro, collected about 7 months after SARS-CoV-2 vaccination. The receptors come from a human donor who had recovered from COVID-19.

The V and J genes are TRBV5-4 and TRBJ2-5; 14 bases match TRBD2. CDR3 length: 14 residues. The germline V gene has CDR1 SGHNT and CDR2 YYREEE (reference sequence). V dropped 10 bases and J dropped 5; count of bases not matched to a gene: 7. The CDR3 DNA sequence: TGTGCCGGATCGACTAGCGGGGGGGCGGAGACCCAGTACTTC. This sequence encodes CAGSTSGGAETQYF.

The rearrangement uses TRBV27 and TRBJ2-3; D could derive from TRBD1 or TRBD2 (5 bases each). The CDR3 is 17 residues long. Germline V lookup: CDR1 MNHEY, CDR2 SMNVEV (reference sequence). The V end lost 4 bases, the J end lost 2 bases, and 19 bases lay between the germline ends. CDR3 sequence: CASSYKGTDLPTDTQYF. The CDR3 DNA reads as TGTGCCAGCAGTTATAAAGGGACGGATCTACCCACAGATACGCAGTATTTT.

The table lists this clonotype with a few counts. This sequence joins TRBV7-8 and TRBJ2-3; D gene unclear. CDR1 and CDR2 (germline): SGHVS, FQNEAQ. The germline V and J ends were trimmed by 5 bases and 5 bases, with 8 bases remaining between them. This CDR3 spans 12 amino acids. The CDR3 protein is CASSELKDTQYF. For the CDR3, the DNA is TGTGCCAGCAGCGAACTTAAAGATACGCAGTATTTT.

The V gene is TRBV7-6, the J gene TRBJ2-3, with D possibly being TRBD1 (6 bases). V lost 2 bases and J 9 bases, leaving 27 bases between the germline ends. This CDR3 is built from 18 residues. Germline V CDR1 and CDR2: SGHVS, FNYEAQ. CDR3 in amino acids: CASSLRPGQTTTRPTQYF. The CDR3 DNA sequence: TGTGCCAGCAGCTTACGTCCCGGACAGACAACTACTCGACCGACGCAGTATTTT.

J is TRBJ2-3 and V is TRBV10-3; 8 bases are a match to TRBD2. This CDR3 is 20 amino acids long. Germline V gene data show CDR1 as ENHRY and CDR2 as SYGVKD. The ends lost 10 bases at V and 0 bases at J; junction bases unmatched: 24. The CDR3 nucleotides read TGTGCCACCAGGAAGGCGACGGATGGCGGGAGGCACTCTAGCACAGATACGCAGTATTTT. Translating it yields CATRKATDGGRHSSTDTQYF.

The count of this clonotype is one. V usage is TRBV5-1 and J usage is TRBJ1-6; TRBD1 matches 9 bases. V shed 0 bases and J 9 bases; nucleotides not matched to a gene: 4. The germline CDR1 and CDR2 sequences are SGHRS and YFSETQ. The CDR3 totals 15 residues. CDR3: CASSLGQGVRSPLHF. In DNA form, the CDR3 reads TGCGCCAGCAGCTTGGGACAGGGGGTTCGTTCACCCCTCCACTTT.

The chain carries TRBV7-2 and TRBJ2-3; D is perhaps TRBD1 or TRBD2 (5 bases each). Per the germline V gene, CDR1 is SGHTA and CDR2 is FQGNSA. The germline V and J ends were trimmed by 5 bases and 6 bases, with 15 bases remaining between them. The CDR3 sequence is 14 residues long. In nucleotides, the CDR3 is TGTGCCAGCAGCCGGGGCAGGGCGGTGGATACGCAGTATTTT. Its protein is CASSRGRAVDTQYF.

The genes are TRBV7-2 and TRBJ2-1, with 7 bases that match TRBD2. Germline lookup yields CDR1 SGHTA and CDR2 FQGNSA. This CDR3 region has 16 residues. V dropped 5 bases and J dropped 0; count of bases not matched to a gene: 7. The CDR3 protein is CASSPAGVPSYNEQFF. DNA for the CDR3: TGTGCCAGCAGCCCCGCGGGAGTACCCTCCTACAATGAGCAGTTCTTC.

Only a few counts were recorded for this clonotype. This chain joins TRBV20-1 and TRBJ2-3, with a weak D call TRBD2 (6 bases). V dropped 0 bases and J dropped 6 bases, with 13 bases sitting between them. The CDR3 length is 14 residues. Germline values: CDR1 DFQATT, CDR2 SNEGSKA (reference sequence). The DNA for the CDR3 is TGCAGTGCTAGAGACAGGAGGAGGGCGGATACGCAGTATTTT. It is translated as CSARDRRRADTQYF.

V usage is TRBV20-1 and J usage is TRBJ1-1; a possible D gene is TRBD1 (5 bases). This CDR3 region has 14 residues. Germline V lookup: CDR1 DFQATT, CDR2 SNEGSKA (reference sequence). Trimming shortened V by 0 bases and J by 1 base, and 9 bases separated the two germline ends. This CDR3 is CSAREGAGNTEAFF. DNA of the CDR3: TGCAGTGCTAGAGAAGGGGCGGGGAACACTGAAGCTTTCTTT.

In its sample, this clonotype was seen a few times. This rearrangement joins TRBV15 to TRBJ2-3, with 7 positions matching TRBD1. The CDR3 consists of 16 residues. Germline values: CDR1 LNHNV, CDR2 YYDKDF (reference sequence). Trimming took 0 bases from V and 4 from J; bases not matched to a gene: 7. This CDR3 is CATSRDRGGGSDTQYF. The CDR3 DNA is TGTGCCACCAGCAGAGATCGAGGGGGCGGCTCAGATACGCAGTATTTT.

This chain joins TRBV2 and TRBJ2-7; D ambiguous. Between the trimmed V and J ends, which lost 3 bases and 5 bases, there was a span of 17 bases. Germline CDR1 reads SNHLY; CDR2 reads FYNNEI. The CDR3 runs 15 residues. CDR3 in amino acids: CASSDRSRLPHEQYF. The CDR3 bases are TGTGCCAGCAGTGATAGGTCCAGGCTCCCCCACGAGCAGTACTTC. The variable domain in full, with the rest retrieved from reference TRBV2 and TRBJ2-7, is EPEVTQTPSHQVTQMGQEVILRCVPISNHLYFYWYRQILGQKVEFLVSFYNNEISEKSEIFDDQFSVERPDGSNFTLKIRSTKLEDSAMYFCASSDRSRLPHEQYFGPGTRLTVT.

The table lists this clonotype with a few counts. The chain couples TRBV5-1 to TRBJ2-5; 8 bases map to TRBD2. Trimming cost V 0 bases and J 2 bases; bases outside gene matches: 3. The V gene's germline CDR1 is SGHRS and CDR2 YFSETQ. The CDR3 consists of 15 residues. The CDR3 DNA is TGCGCCAGCAGCTTGGGCTCGGGGGGGCAAGAGACCCAGTACTTC. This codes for CASSLGSGGQETQYF.

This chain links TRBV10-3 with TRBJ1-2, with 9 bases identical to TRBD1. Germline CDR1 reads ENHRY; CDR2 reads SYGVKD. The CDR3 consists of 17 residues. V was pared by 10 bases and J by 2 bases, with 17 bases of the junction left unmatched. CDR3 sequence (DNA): TGTGCCACCCACCCGAGTTCGGGACAGGGTCAAAACTATGGCTACACCTTC. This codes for CATHPSSGQGQNYGYTF.

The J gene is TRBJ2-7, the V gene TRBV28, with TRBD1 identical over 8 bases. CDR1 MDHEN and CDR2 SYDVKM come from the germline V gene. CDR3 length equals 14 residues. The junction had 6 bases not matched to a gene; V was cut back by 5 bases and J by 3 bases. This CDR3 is CASSPGQEHYEQYF. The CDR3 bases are TGTGCCAGCAGTCCGGGACAGGAACACTACGAGCAGTACTTC.

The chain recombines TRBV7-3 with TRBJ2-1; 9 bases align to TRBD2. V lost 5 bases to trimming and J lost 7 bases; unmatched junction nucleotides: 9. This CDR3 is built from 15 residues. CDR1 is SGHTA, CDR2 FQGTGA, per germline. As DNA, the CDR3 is TGTGCCAGCAGCCCCCAGCGGGAGGCGGGGAATGAGCAGTTCTTC. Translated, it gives CASSPQREAGNEQFF. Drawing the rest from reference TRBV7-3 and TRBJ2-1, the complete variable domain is GAGVSQTPSNKVTEKGKYVELRCDPISGHTALYWYRQSLGQGPEFLIYFQGTGAADDSGLPNDRFFAVRPEGSVSTLKIQRTERGDSAVYLCASSPQREAGNEQFFGPGTRLTVL.

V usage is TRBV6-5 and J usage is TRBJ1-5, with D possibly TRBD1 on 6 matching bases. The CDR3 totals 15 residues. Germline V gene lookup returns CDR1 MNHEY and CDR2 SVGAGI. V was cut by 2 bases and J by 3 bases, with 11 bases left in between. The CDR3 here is CASSYPTGFNQPQHF. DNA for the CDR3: TGTGCCAGCAGTTACCCTACAGGGTTCAATCAGCCCCAGCATTTT.

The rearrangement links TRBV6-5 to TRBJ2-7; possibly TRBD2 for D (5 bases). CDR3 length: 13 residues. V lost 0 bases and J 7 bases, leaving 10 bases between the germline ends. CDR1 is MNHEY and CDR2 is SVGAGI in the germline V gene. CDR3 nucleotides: TGTGCCAGCAGTTACTCTTTAGCGCAGGAGCAGTACTTC. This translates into CASSYSLAQEQYF.

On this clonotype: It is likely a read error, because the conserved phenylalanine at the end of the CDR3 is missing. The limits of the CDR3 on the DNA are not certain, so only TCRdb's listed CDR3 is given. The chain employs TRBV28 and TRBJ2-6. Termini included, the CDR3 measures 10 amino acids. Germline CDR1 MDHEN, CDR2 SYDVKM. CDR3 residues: CASNLLTPSR.

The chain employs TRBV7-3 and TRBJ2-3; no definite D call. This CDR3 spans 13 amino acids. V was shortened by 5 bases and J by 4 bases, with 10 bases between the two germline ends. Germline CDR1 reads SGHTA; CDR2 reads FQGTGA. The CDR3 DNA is TGTGCCAGCAGCCGAGCAGACTCAGATACGCAGTATTTT. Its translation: CASSRADSDTQYF.

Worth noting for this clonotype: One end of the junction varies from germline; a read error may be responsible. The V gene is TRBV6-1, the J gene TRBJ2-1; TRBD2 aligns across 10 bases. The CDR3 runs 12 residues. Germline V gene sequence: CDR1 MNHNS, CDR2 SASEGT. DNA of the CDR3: TGTGCCAGCAGCGACCGAGGACTAGCGGAGTCTTTC. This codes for CASSDRGLAESF.

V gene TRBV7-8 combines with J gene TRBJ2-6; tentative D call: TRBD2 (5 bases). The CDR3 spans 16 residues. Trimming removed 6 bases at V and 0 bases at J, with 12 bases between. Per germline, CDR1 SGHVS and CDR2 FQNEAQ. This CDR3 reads CASRPGGHSGANVLTF. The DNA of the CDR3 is TGTGCCAGCAGACCTGGCGGGCACTCTGGGGCCAACGTCCTGACTTTC.